These 15 T cell receptor beta chains were sequenced from one sample in a study of patients and donors after allogeneic stem cell transplantation. TCRdb re-called the RT-PCR reads through MiXCR, storing one row per CDR3 protein. The table has hundreds of thousands of distinct CDR3 sequences, roughly 16% seen once. What was sequenced was blood, either unsorted or a sorted T cell fraction (not recorded which). These receptors all come from a human donor who was either an allogeneic HSCT recipient or a stem cell or donor lymphocyte infusion donor (not recorded which). It is not recorded whose cells these are; they may come from a transplant donor.

This clonotype was picked up a small number of times. The rearrangement links TRBV20-1 to TRBJ1-6; 8 bases align to TRBD1. Germline assignment: CDR1 DFQATT and CDR2 SNEGSKA (reference sequence). This CDR3 is 17 amino acids long. J was trimmed by 0 bases and V by 2 bases; bases with no gene match: 6. As DNA, the CDR3 is TGCAGTGCTAGAATGCGGACAGGGAGCTCCTATAATTCACCCCTCCACTTT. It specifies CSARMRTGSSYNSPLHF.

This clonotype was counted a few times. V gene TRBV24-1 combines with J gene TRBJ2-3, with D tentatively TRBD2 (5 bases). This CDR3 comprises 16 residues. CDR1 and CDR2 (germline): KGHDR, SFDVKD. Trimming cost V 5 bases and J 0 bases, with 14 bases left between them. The CDR3 sequence: CATSVGLAESTDTQYF. DNA for the CDR3: TGTGCCACCAGTGTCGGGCTAGCCGAAAGCACAGATACGCAGTATTTT.

This clonotype was counted between two and nine times. Compared with germline, one end of the junction differs, possibly owing to a read error. The gene calls are TRBV19 and TRBJ2-7; 8 nucleotides match TRBD1. The CDR3 extends over 16 amino acids. The V gene's germline CDR1 is LNHDA and CDR2 SQIVND (reference sequence). The CDR3 DNA follows: TGTGCCAGCAGTATCCCAACCGGGACAGGCGCCTACGAGCAGTACTTC. This codes for CASSIPTGTGAYEQYF.

The rearrangement uses TRBV9 and TRBJ2-5; tentative D call: TRBD2 (6 bases). Trimming cost V 0 bases and J 6 bases, with 9 bases left between them. Germline CDR1 is SGDLS and CDR2 is YYNGEE. This CDR3 has 13 amino acids. Here the CDR3 reads CASSVGDLKTQYF. As DNA, the CDR3 is TGTGCCAGCAGCGTAGGGGACTTAAAGACCCAGTACTTC.

The rearrangement joins TRBV19 to TRBJ2-2; the D gene is possibly TRBD2 (5 bases). V dropped 1 base and J dropped 5 bases, with 17 bases sitting between them. From germline, CDR1 is LNHDA and CDR2 SQIVND (reference sequence). The CDR3 is 17 amino acids. The CDR3 DNA reads as TGTGCCAGTAGTATAGTCGCAGCGGCCAGGAGGACCGGGGAGCTGTTTTTT. It translates to CASSIVAAARRTGELFF.

CDR3: CSARDRGRLLTYEQYF. The CDR3 DNA sequence: TGCAGTGCTAGGGACAGGGGGCGACTACTAACCTACGAGCAGTACTTC. The J gene is TRBJ2-7, the V gene TRBV20-1; 11 nucleotides agree with TRBD1. The length of the CDR3 is 16 residues. Germline CDR1 DFQATT, CDR2 SNEGSKA (reference sequence). The trim removed 3 bases at V and 2 bases at J, leaving 9 bases unmatched.

This clonotype has at least ten counts. The V and J genes are TRBV4-1 and TRBJ2-1, with D tentatively TRBD1 (6 bases). Germline V gene lookup returns CDR1 MGHRA and CDR2 YSYEKL. Trimming pared 0 bases from V and 0 bases from J, leaving 12 bases between. The CDR3 is made up of 17 amino acids. The DNA for the CDR3 is TGCGCCAGCAGCCAAGATCAGGGGACGTACTCCTACAATGAGCAGTTCTTC. It codes for CASSQDQGTYSYNEQFF.

The chain joins TRBV29-1 to TRBJ2-7; D may be TRBD2 (6 bases). Germline lookup yields CDR1 SQVTM and CDR2 ANQGSEA. The CDR3 totals 13 residues. The V gene lost 4 bases and the J gene lost 2 bases, with 12 bases spanning the gap. CDR3 protein: CSVVEGSPYEQYF. Here the CDR3 DNA reads TGCAGCGTTGTGGAGGGATCCCCCTACGAGCAGTACTTC.

The sample holds a few counts of this clonotype. V gene TRBV6-5 combines with J gene TRBJ2-7; TRBD1 matches 8 bases. The germline CDR1 and CDR2 sequences are MNHEY and SVGAGI. The J segment lost 3 bases and the V segment lost 2 bases, leaving 3 bases of the junction unmatched. This CDR3 contains 14 residues. CDR3 sequence reads: CASSYAGGGYEQYF. In nucleotides, the CDR3 is TGTGCCAGCAGTTACGCAGGGGGCGGCTACGAGCAGTACTTC.

The V and J genes are TRBV6-1 and TRBJ2-5, with TRBD1 matching over 8 bases. V lost 6 bases and J lost 5; bases outside the gene matches: 5. This CDR3 is built from 13 residues. Germline lookup yields CDR1 MNHNS and CDR2 SASEGT. The CDR3 region is CASSPTGVETQYF. In nucleotides, the CDR3 is TGTGCCAGCAGCCCGACAGGGGTGGAGACCCAGTACTTC.

The chain links TRBV7-9 to TRBJ2-5; 12 nucleotides match TRBD2. Germline trimming cut 3 bases from V and 7 bases from J; bases unmatched to any gene: 9. This CDR3 spans 16 amino acids. Germline values: CDR1 SEHNR, CDR2 FQNEAQ (reference sequence). The CDR3 bases are TGTGCCAGCAGCTTGACTAGCGGGGGCCGAGGAGGGACCCAGTACTTC. As protein: CASSLTSGGRGGTQYF.

In nucleotides, the CDR3 is TGTGCCAGCAGCTTACGTGGCGGTACCTACGAGCAGTACTTC. Translation: CASSLRGGTYEQYF. This sequence joins TRBV5-4 and TRBJ2-7; D is uncertain. CDR1 and CDR2 (germline): SGHNT, YYREEE (reference sequence). V was cut by 2 bases and J by 2 bases, with 11 bases left in between. The CDR3 is made up of 14 amino acids.

This chain uses TRBV24-1 with TRBJ2-3; possibly TRBD2 for D (5 bases). The germline V gene has CDR1 KGHDR and CDR2 SFDVKD. The V end was cut by 7 bases, the J end by 4 bases, with 11 bases between. This CDR3 has 13 residues. The CDR3 reads CATSHTAADTQYF. The CDR3 DNA reads as TGTGCCACCAGCCACACAGCGGCAGATACGCAGTATTTT.

There are a few counts of this clonotype. The chain couples TRBV3-1 to TRBJ2-7, with D uncertain. The V and J ends lost 1 base and 9 bases respectively, with 7 bases between them. This CDR3 comprises 11 residues. CDR1 LGHDT and CDR2 YNNKEL come from the germline V gene (reference sequence). The CDR3 DNA sequence: TGTGCCAGCAGCCAAGCCTCTCTGCAGTACTTC. Translation gives CASSQASLQYF.

This clonotype has only a few counts. The chain uses TRBV20-1 and TRBJ2-1; 7 bases are shared with TRBD2. The CDR3 is made up of 14 amino acids. V gave up 3 bases and J gave up 5 bases; unmatched junction bases: 7. Germline lookup yields CDR1 DFQATT and CDR2 SNEGSKA (reference sequence). The CDR3 DNA sequence: TGCAGTGCTAGGATACTAGCGATCCACAATGAGCAGTTCTTC. Translation: CSARILAIHNEQFF.